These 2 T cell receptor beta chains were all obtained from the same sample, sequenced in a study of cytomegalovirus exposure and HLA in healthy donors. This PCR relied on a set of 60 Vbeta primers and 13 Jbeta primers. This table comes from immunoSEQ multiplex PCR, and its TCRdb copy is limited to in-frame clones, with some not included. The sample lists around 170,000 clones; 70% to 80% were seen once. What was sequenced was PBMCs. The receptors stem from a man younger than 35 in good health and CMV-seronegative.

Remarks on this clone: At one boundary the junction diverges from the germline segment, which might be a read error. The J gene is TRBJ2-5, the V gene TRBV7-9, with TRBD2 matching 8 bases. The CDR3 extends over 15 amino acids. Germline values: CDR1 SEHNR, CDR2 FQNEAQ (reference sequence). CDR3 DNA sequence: TGTTCCAGCAGCTTGAGTTTGCGGGGGGCGGAGACCCAGTACTTC. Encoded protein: CSSSLSLRGAETQYF.

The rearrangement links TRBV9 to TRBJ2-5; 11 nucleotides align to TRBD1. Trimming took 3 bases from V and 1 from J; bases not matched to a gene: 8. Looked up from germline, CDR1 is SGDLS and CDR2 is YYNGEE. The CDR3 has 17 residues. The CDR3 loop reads CASSANIGTGGQETQYF. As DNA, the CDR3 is TGTGCCAGCAGCGCCAATATTGGGACAGGGGGCCAAGAGACCCAGTACTTC.